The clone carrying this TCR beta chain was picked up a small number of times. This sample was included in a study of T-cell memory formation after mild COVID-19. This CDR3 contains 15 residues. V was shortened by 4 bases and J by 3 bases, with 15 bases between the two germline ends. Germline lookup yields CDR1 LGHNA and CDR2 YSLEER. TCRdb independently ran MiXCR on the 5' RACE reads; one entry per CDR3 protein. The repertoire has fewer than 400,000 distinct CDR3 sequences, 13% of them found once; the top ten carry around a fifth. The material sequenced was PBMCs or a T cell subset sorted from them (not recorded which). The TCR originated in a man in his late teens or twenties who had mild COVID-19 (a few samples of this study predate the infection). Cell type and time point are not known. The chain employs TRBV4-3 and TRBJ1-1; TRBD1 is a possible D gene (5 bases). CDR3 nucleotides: TGCGCCAGCAGCCTTCTTGCGGGAGGGGACACTGAAGCTTTCTTT. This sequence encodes CASSLLAGGDTEAFF.